The clone carrying this T cell receptor (beta chain) occurred a few times. This sample was included in a study of shared clonotypes between healthy human individuals. The data were produced by immunoSEQ multiplex PCR, yet TCRdb's version contains in-frame clones alone and is incomplete. Of hundreds of thousands of clones listed, around three quarters are singletons. V lost 3 bases and J 4 bases, leaving 15 bases between the germline ends. CDR1 and CDR2 (germline): SNHLY, FYNNEI. This CDR3 comprises 15 residues. The source material was PBMCs. This chain connects TRBV2 to TRBJ1-1; D is unclear. The TCR was taken from a woman between 40 and 55 years old in good health. Some clones in this sample may be carry-over from other donors' samples. DNA for the CDR3: TGTGCCAGCAGTGAGGCACCGAGATCACTCACTGAAGCTTTCTTT. Translating it yields CASSEAPRSLTEAFF.